This TCR beta chain was recovered during a study of PD-1 blockade in classical Hodgkin lymphoma. Study findings and constraints: The authors have not defined what causes the repertoire differences, possibly disease activity or prior therapy. Complete responders started with a diversity level that resembled newly diagnosed patients at baseline. The CD4+ diversity rise by C4D1 was clearest in complete responders. Exclusion covered patients beginning nivolumab under 1 year post-ASCT.

As to this clone: Its antigen is currently unknown. This same CDR3 is encoded by further DNA sequences in the sample.

The method was immunoSEQ multiplex PCR; TCRdb's version includes in-frame clones alone and lacks a portion of them. Among roughly 20,000 clones listed, about 81% were seen once. After autologous stem cell transplantation all patients relapsed, and prior brentuximab vedotin exposure differed between cohorts. V lost 1 base to trimming and J lost 0 bases, with 16 bases between them. Germline V lookup: CDR1 LGHNA, CDR2 YSLEER. This CDR3 region has 17 residues. The chain combines TRBV4-3 with TRBJ2-7, with D perhaps assigned TRBD1 or TRBD2 (5 bases each). Sample: peripheral blood mononuclear cells (PBMCs), taken at baseline. The source of this sequence is a human donor with classical Hodgkin lymphoma. In DNA form, the CDR3 reads TGCGCCAGCAGCCAAGGTCGGGACGGGTCGAGCTCCTACGAGCAGTACTTC. This encodes CASSQGRDGSSSYEQYF.